This TCR beta chain was sequenced during a study of blood T cell repertoires in COVID-19. Study at large: The study drew acute and convalescent COVID-19 samples from the United States, Italy and Spain. Nucleic acid was either cDNA or gDNA, and it came from T cells, B-cell-depleted T cells, or PBMCs.

In the authors' methods: From reference gene primer amplification, estimates of nucleated cell counts were derived. The table came from immunoSEQ multiplex PCR; TCRdb's copy has only in-frame clones and leaves some out. V, J and clone size were drawn from that table, and D and trimming were deduced from the DNA. The sample yields more than 85,000 clones, over 65% seen once. The sample taken for sequencing was peripheral blood. This receptor was identified in a woman in her sixties or seventies with acute or convalescent COVID-19.

CDR3 nucleotide sequence: TGTGCCAGCAGCACAAGGACAGGTGTGACAGATACGCAGTATTTT. This encodes CASSTRTGVTDTQYF. V gene TRBV9 combines with J gene TRBJ2-3; 7 bases are shared with TRBD1. Looked up from germline, CDR1 is SGDLS and CDR2 is YYNGEE. The CDR3 sequence is 15 residues long. V trimming: 4 bases; J trimming: 3 bases; junction bases outside the gene matches: 8.